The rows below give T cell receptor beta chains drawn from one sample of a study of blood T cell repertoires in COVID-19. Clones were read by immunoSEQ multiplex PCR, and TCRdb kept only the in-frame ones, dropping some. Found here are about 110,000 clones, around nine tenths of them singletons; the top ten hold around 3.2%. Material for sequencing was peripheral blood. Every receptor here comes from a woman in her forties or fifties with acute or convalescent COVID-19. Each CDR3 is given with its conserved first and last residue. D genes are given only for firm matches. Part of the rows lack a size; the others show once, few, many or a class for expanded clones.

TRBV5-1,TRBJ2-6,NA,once,CASSLRFWDKARGANVLTF,TGCGCCAGCAGCTTGAGGTTTTGGGACAAGGCAAGAGGGGCCAACGTCCTGACTTTC
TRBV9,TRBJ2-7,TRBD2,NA,CASSPRGTSGIYEQYF,TGTGCCAGCAGCCCCCGGGGGACTAGCGGGATCTACGAGCAGTACTTC
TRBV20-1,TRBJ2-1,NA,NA,CSAYYNEQFF,TGCAGTGCTTACTACAATGAGCAGTTCTTC
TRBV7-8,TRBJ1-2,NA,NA,CASSLVDSRWGYTF,TGTGCCAGCAGCTTAGTTGACAGTCGATGGGGCTACACCTTC
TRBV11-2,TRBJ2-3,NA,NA,CASSFSQAPQYF,TGTGCCAGCAGCTTTTCGCAGGCACCACAGTATTTT
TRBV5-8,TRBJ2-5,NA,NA,CASQQETQYF,TGTGCCAGCCAGCAAGAGACCCAGTACTTC
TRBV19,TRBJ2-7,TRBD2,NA,CASSAAGREQYF,TGTGCCAGTAGTGCAGCGGGAAGGGAGCAGTACTTC
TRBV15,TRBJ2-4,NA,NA,CATSRVEGLGKNIQYF,TGTGCCACCAGCAGAGTGGAGGGCCTAGGCAAAAACATTCAGTACTTC
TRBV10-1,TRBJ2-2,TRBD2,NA,CASSVGGSGELFF,TGCGCCAGCAGTGTTGGCGGGAGCGGGGAGCTGTTTTTT
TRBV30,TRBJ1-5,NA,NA,CAWRGRGGANQPQHF,TGTGCCTGGAGGGGGAGGGGAGGGGCTAATCAGCCCCAGCATTTT
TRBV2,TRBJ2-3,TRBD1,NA,CASRAWDRADTQYF,TGTGCCAGCAGGGCATGGGACAGGGCAGATACGCAGTATTTT
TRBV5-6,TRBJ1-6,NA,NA,CASSHRDTKPPLHF,TGTGCCAGCAGCCACCGGGACACGAAGCCACCCCTCCACTTT
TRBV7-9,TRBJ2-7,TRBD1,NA,CASSPYGTGAYEQYF,TGTGCCAGCAGCCCATACGGGACAGGGGCCTACGAGCAGTACTTC
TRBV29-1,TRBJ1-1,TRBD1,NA,CSVEKSPGQAEAFF,TGCAGCGTTGAAAAATCGCCGGGACAGGCAGAAGCTTTCTTT
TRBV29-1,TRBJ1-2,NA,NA,CSGGTVDERGYTF,TGCAGCGGGGGGACGGTCGATGAGAGGGGCTACACCTTC
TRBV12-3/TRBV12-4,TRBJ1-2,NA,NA,CASRPDTHRYTF,TGTGCCAGCAGACCTGACACACATCGCTACACCTTC
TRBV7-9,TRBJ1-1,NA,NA,CASSLTAEKAFF,TGTGCCAGCAGCTTAACCGCCGAGAAAGCTTTCTTT
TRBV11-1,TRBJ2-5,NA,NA,CASSLTGQQTQYF,TGTGCCAGCAGCTTAACGGGACAACAGACCCAGTACTTC
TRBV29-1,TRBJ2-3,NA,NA,CSVWPRPDTQYF,TGCAGCGTGTGGCCCAGGCCAGATACGCAGTATTTT
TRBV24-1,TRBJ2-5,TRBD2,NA,CATSDLPSGTGTQYF,TGTGCCACCAGTGATTTACCTAGCGGTACCGGGACCCAGTACTTC
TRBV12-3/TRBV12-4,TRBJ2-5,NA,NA,CASSKKGPETQYF,TGTGCCAGCAGTAAGAAGGGGCCAGAGACCCAGTACTTC
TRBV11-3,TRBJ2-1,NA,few,CASSLGVGRGGNEQFF,TGTGCCAGCAGCTTAGGGGTGGGCCGGGGTGGCAATGAGCAGTTCTTC
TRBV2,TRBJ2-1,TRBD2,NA,CASKVTSANEQFF,TGTGCCAGCAAAGTGACTAGCGCCAATGAGCAGTTCTTC
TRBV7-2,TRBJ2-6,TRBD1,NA,CASTGQGIVSGANVLTF,TGTGCCAGCACCGGACAGGGCATAGTCTCTGGGGCCAACGTCCTGACTTTC
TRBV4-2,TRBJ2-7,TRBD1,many,CASSQEDRRYEQYF,TGTGCCAGCAGCCAAGAGGACAGGCGCTACGAGCAGTACTTC
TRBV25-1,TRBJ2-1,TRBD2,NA,CASSDPPGLGDEQFF,TGTGCCAGCAGTGACCCACCGGGACTAGGCGATGAGCAGTTCTTC
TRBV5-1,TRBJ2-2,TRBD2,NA,CASSLSGRARGELFF,TGCGCCAGCAGCTTGAGCGGGAGGGCCCGAGGGGAGCTGTTTTTT
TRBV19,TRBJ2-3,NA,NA,CASVMRDRSTDTQYF,TGTGCCAGTGTAATGCGGGACAGAAGCACAGATACGCAGTATTTT
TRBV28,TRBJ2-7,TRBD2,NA,CASRDPTSGRSYEQYF,TGTGCCAGCAGGGATCCAACTAGCGGGAGGTCCTACGAGCAGTACTTC
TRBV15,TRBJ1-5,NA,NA,CATSRNRQNNQPQHF,TGTGCCACCAGCAGGAATAGACAGAACAATCAGCCCCAGCATTTT
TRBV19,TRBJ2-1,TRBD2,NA,CASIPNGGSGSYNEQFF,TGTGCCAGTATCCCGAATGGGGGTAGCGGGAGTTACAATGAGCAGTTCTTC
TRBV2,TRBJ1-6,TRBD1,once,CASSEAGGNSPLHF,TGTGCCAGCAGTGAAGCAGGGGGCAATTCACCCCTCCACTTT
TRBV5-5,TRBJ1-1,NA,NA,CASSPPPPRTEAFF,TGTGCCAGCAGCCCGCCCCCGCCGAGGACTGAAGCTTTCTTT
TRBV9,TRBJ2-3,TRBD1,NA,CASSTTMGGQGSPDTQYF,TGTGCCAGCAGCACCACCATGGGGGGACAGGGGTCCCCAGATACGCAGTATTTT
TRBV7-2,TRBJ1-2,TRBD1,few,CASSSKGQDPRGYGYTF,TGTGCCAGCAGCTCTAAGGGACAGGACCCAAGGGGCTATGGCTACACCTTC
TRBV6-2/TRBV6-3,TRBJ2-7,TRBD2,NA,CASSYVPLGLAGVQEEQYF,TGTGCCAGCAGTTATGTGCCCCTGGGGCTAGCGGGAGTTCAAGAAGAGCAGTACTTC
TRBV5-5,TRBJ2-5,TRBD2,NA,CASSLGRSSGVQETQYF,TGTGCCAGCAGCTTAGGTCGAAGTAGCGGGGTCCAAGAGACCCAGTACTTC
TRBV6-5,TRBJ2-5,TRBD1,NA,CASSSTPTGEETQYF,TGTGCCAGCAGTTCCACACCCACAGGGGAAGAGACCCAGTACTTC
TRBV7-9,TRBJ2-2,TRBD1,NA,CASSSGRGTGPNTGELFF,TGTGCCAGCAGCTCGGGTAGGGGGACAGGCCCCAACACCGGGGAGCTGTTTTTT
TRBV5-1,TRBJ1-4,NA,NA,CASSPGHATNEKLFF,TGCGCCAGCAGCCCCGGACACGCAACTAATGAAAAACTGTTTTTT
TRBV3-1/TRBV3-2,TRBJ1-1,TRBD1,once,CASSRQGSAEAFF,TGTGCCAGCAGCCGACAGGGATCGGCTGAAGCTTTCTTT
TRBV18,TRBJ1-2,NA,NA,CASSPDRGNYGYTF,TGTGCCAGCTCACCGGATCGAGGGAACTATGGCTACACCTTC
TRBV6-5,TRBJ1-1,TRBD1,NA,CASISFTGGGTEAFF,TGTGCCAGCATAAGCTTCACAGGGGGTGGCACTGAAGCTTTCTTT
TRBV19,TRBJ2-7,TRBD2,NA,CASSMGLAGRRHEQYF,TGTGCCAGTAGTATGGGACTAGCGGGACGGAGACACGAGCAGTACTTC
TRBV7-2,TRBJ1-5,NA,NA,CASSLDSSNQPQHF,TGTGCCAGCAGCTTGGACAGCTCTAATCAGCCCCAGCATTTT
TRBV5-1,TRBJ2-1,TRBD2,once,CASSPGLAGGLYNEQFF,TGCGCCAGCAGCCCAGGACTAGCGGGAGGCCTTTACAATGAGCAGTTCTTC
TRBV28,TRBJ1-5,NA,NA,CASTPRIINQPQHF,TGTGCCAGCACCCCGAGAATCATCAATCAGCCCCAGCATTTT
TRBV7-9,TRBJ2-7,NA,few,CASSGDSSEQYF,TGTGCCAGCAGCGGGGACTCCTCCGAGCAGTACTTC
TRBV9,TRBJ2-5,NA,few,CASSVAEGEGQETQYF,TGTGCCAGCAGCGTAGCTGAGGGGGAAGGCCAAGAGACCCAGTACTTC
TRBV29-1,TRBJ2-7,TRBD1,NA,CSVGTGNAEQYF,TGCAGCGTTGGGACAGGGAATGCCGAGCAGTACTTC
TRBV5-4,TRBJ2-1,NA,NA,CASSLAGFVTYNEQFF,TGTGCCAGCAGCTTGGCCGGGTTTGTAACCTACAATGAGCAGTTCTTC